This T cell receptor (beta chain) stems from a study of blood T cell repertoires in COVID-19. As for the study in general: There were acute and convalescent COVID-19 samples, and they came from the United States, Italy and Spain. PBMCs, B-cell-depleted T cells, or T cells were the source of the cDNA or gDNA that made up the material.

Seattle enrolled patients during active infection and tracked them longitudinally. TCRdb keeps only in-frame clones here, not all; method: immunoSEQ multiplex PCR. The repertoire has 200,000 to 250,000 clones, around four fifths of them found once; the top ten carry roughly 8.2%. There are 13 residues in the CDR3. Trimming took 3 bases from V and 2 from J, leaving 7 bases between them. Germline-derived CDR1 and CDR2 are MNHEY and SVGAGI. The chain has TRBV6-5 and TRBJ1-2; D remains unclear. This TCR came from a woman older than 75 with COVID-19, enrolled during active disease. The sequenced sample was peripheral blood. The CDR3 coding sequence is TGTGCCAGCAGTTATACCGGGAACTATGGCTACACCTTC. The encoded protein is CASSYTGNYGYTF.